The rows below give T cell receptor beta chains drawn from one sample of a study of cytomegalovirus exposure and HLA in healthy donors. Data came from immunoSEQ multiplex PCR; TCRdb stores just in-frame clones and leaves some out. Recorded for this sample: just over 200,000 clones. The source material was PBMCs. The source is a girl aged 2 to 10 in good health and CMV-seropositive. The CDR3 runs from the conserved cysteine through the conserved F or W. A D gene is named only where the DNA matches it firmly.

TRBJ2-1,TRBV30,TRBD1,CAYGQGVHEQFF,TGTGCCTATGGACAGGGTGTTCATGAGCAGTTCTTC
TRBJ2-7,TRBV5-1,TRBD1,CASSGDRVYEQYF,TGCGCCAGCAGTGGGGACAGGGTCTACGAGCAGTACTTC
TRBJ2-7,TRBV27,TRBD1,CASSSLRDRGRNTEQYF,TGTGCCAGCAGTTCCCTGCGGGACAGGGGTCGGAATACCGAGCAGTACTTC
TRBJ1-3,TRBV5-1,NA,CASGEMSGNTIYF,TGCGCCAGCGGGGAGATGTCTGGAAACACCATATATTTT
TRBJ2-7,TRBV9,TRBD1,CASSGRPGKDRDYEQYF,TGTGCCAGCAGCGGAAGGCCTGGAAAGGACAGGGACTACGAGCAGTACTTC
TRBJ1-4,TRBV5-1,NA,CASGATNEKLFF,TGCGCCAGTGGGGCCACTAATGAAAAACTGTTTTTT
TRBJ2-5,TRBV29-1,TRBD2,CSARTSGALRTQYF,TGCAGCGCCCGGACTAGCGGGGCCCTCAGGACCCAGTACTTC
TRBJ2-7,TRBV11-2,NA,CASSPAVGYEQYF,TGTGCCAGCAGCCCCGCGGTTGGCTACGAGCAGTACTTC
TRBJ2-7,TRBV28,NA,CASRVAAPYEQYF,TGTGCCAGCAGGGTAGCGGCTCCCTACGAGCAGTACTTC
TRBJ1-3,TRBV5-4,NA,CASSLGTTIGNTIYF,TGTGCCAGCAGCTTGGGTACGACAATTGGAAACACCATATATTTT
TRBJ2-7,TRBV7-6,TRBD1,CASSLFGTDYEQYF,TGTGCCAGCAGCTTATTCGGGACAGACTACGAGCAGTACTTC
TRBJ1-5,TRBV19,TRBD1,CASSKTGQGADQPQHF,TGTGCCAGTAGTAAAACCGGACAGGGCGCGGATCAGCCCCAGCATTTT
TRBJ2-6,TRBV19,NA,CASSIEPSGANVLTF,TGTGCCAGTAGTATTGAGCCCTCTGGGGCCAACGTCCTGACTTTC
TRBJ2-1,TRBV6-1,NA,CASRGDLSYNEQFF,TGTGCCAGCAGGGGAGATCTCTCCTACAATGAGCAGTTCTTC
TRBJ2-1,TRBV6-5,TRBD1,CASSYQGALYNEQFF,TGTGCCAGCAGTTACCAGGGGGCATTGTACAATGAGCAGTTCTTC
TRBJ2-7,TRBV4-2,NA,CASSRVNRGPQGSYEQYF,TGTGCCAGCAGCCGAGTTAACAGAGGACCCCAGGGCTCCTACGAGCAGTACTTC
TRBJ1-3,TRBV15,NA,CATSREQGAGNTIYF,TGTGCCACCAGCAGAGAACAGGGTGCGGGAAACACCATATATTTT
TRBJ1-6,TRBV2,NA,CASSNDKSGYSPLHF,TGTGCCAGCAGTAACGACAAATCAGGTTATTCACCCCTCCACTTT
TRBJ1-1,TRBV6-1,NA,CASSATGSLFLNTEAFF,TGTGCCAGCAGTGCCACAGGGTCGCTGTTCTTGAACACTGAAGCTTTCTTT
TRBJ1-1,TRBV5-1,NA,CASSFGTPSEAFF,TGCGCCAGCAGCTTCGGGACACCTAGTGAAGCTTTCTTT
TRBJ1-1,TRBV7-6,TRBD1,CASSSGQHTEAFF,TGTGCCAGCAGCTCGGGACAGCACACTGAAGCTTTCTTT
TRBJ1-4,TRBV28,TRBD1,CASQKQGATNEKLFF,TGTGCCAGCCAAAAGCAGGGGGCAACTAATGAAAAACTGTTTTTT
TRBJ2-3,TRBV5-1,NA,CASSLASLEDTQYF,TGCGCCAGCAGCTTGGCGTCACTAGAAGATACGCAGTATTTT
TRBJ1-2,TRBV28,NA,CASSRTSNYGYTF,TGTGCCAGCAGCCGCACTAGTAACTATGGCTACACCTTC
TRBJ2-3,TRBV7-6,NA,CASSLDRARVQYF,TGTGCCAGCAGCTTAGACAGGGCTCGGGTGCAGTATTTT
TRBJ2-1,TRBV28,NA,CASRRRQDPLYNEQFF,TGTGCCAGCAGGAGGCGACAGGACCCCCTCTACAATGAGCAGTTCTTC
TRBJ2-7,TRBV6-5,TRBD1,CASSGRDRVYEQYF,TGTGCCAGCAGTGGCCGGGACAGGGTCTACGAGCAGTACTTC
TRBJ1-2,TRBV6-5,NA,CASSYSGRYGYTF,TGTGCCAGCAGTTACTCAGGGAGGTATGGCTACACCTTC
TRBJ2-7,TRBV28,NA,CASSPGNSYEQYF,TGTGCCAGCAGTCCCGGGAACTCCTACGAGCAGTACTTC
TRBJ2-7,TRBV7-9,TRBD2,CASSSRTSGRGPFYEQYF,TGTGCCAGCAGCTCTAGGACTAGCGGGAGGGGGCCGTTCTACGAGCAGTACTTC
TRBJ2-7,TRBV6-5,NA,CASSPSGFAYEQYF,TGTGCCAGCAGTCCCTCCGGGTTTGCTTACGAGCAGTACTTC
TRBJ2-1,TRBV9,TRBD1,CASSVGQGAAEQFF,TGTGCCAGCAGCGTAGGACAGGGGGCAGCTGAGCAGTTCTTC
TRBJ1-4,TRBV2,NA,CASSDRGGVREKLFF,TGTGCCAGCAGTGACCGCGGGGGGGTCAGGGAAAAACTGTTTTTT
TRBJ1-1,TRBV9,TRBD1,CASSVNPQGGTEAFF,TGTGCCAGCAGCGTAAATCCCCAGGGGGGAACTGAAGCTTTCTTT
TRBJ2-2,TRBV10-3,NA,CAISASSSNTGELFF,TGTGCCATCAGTGCATCTAGCAGCAACACCGGGGAGCTGTTTTTT
TRBJ2-2,TRBV7-8,NA,CASSLAVRNTGELFF,TGTGCCAGCAGCTTAGCGGTGAGGAACACCGGGGAGCTGTTTTTT
TRBJ1-2,TRBV14,NA,CASSQDKRIAYGYTF,TGTGCCAGCAGCCAAGATAAGAGGATTGCCTATGGCTACACCTTC
TRBJ2-7,TRBV11-2,TRBD1,CASSLDREAYEQYF,TGTGCCAGCAGCTTGGACAGGGAGGCCTACGAGCAGTACTTC
TRBJ2-7,TRBV13,TRBD2,CATLTSGRGEQYF,TGTGCCACCCTTACTAGCGGGAGAGGTGAGCAGTACTTC
TRBJ1-2,TRBV5-5,TRBD1,CASSLTGQGNGYTF,TGTGCCAGCAGCTTGACCGGACAGGGCAATGGCTACACCTTC
TRBJ2-1,TRBV30,TRBD2,CASTLAGIEQFF,TGTGCCTCCACACTAGCGGGAATTGAGCAGTTCTTC
TRBJ2-2,TRBV28,NA,CASSLSRRQTGTGELFF,TGTGCCAGCAGTTTATCCCGGCGGCAAACGGGCACCGGGGAGCTGTTTTTT
TRBJ2-7,TRBV5-4,TRBD2,CASSGPGGNSYEQYF,TGTGCCAGCAGCGGGCCGGGGGGGAACTCCTACGAGCAGTACTTC
TRBJ1-1,TRBV27,TRBD1,CASSLPGQGVTEAFF,TGTGCCAGCAGTTTACCGGGACAGGGGGTCACTGAAGCTTTCTTT
TRBJ2-7,TRBV28,TRBD2,CASRTRASGSYEQYF,TGTGCCAGCAGGACCAGGGCTAGCGGGTCCTACGAGCAGTACTTC
TRBJ2-7,TRBV11-2,TRBD1,CASSSPRDSHEQYF,TGTGCCAGCAGCTCCCCCCGGGACAGCCACGAGCAGTACTTC
TRBJ2-5,TRBV7-2,TRBD2,CASSMPGLAGGETQYF,TGTGCCAGCAGCATGCCGGGACTAGCGGGAGGAGAGACCCAGTACTTC
TRBJ2-1,TRBV7-9,TRBD1,CASSPPGQAYNEQFF,TGTGCCAGCAGCCCCCCCGGACAGGCCTACAATGAGCAGTTCTTC
TRBJ2-1,TRBV2,TRBD2,CASMGGRLAPNEQFF,TGTGCCAGCATGGGGGGAAGACTAGCGCCCAATGAGCAGTTCTTC
TRBJ1-1,TRBV19,NA,CASSLGGRGSTEAFF,TGTGCCAGTAGCTTGGGGGGCCGCGGGAGCACTGAAGCTTTCTTT
TRBJ1-5,TRBV19,NA,CASNRGNQPQHF,TGTGCCAGCAACAGGGGCAATCAGCCCCAGCATTTT
TRBJ2-4,TRBV5-4,NA,CASSASGDAKNIQYF,TGTGCCAGCAGCGCCTCCGGGGATGCCAAAAACATTCAGTACTTC
TRBJ2-7,TRBV2,TRBD1,CASRGDRVLYEQYF,TGTGCCAGCAGGGGGGACAGGGTTTTATACGAGCAGTACTTC
TRBJ1-1,TRBV19,NA,CASSIPPGVNPVAAEAFF,TGTGCCAGTAGTATACCCCCCGGGGTAAACCCGGTTGCGGCTGAAGCTTTCTTT